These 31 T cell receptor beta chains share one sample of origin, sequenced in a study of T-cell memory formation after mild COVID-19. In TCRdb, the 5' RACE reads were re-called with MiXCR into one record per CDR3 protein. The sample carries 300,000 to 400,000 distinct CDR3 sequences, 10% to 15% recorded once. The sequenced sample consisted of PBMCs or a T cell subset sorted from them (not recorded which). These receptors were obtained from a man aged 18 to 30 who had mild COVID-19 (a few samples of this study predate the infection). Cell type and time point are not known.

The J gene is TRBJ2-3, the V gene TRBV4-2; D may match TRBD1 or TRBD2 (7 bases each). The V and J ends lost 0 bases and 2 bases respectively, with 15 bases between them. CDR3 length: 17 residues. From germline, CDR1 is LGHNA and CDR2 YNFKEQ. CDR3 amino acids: CASSQEGGGTTTDTQYF. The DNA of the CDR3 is TGTGCCAGCAGCCAAGAAGGGGGCGGGACTACCACAGATACGCAGTATTTT.

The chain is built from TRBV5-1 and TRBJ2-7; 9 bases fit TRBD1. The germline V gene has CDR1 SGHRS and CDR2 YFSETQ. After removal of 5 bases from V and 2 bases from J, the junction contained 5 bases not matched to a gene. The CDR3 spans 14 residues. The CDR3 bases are TGCGCCAGCAGACCCGGGACAGGGACCTACGAGCAGTACTTC. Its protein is CASRPGTGTYEQYF.

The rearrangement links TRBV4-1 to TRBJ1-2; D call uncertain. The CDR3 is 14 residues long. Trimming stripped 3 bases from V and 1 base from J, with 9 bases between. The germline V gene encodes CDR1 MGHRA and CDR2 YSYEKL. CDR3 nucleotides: TGCGCCAGCAGCCAGAATGAAAATAACTATGGCTACACCTTC. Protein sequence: CASSQNENNYGYTF.

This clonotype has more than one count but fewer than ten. The CDR3 DNA reads TGTGCCAGTAGTACGCTCGGAGGCAGTCAGCCCCAGCATTTT. Protein: CASSTLGGSQPQHF. The rearrangement uses TRBV19 and TRBJ1-5; no firm D call. CDR1 is LNHDA, CDR2 SQIVND, per germline (reference sequence). The CDR3 has 14 amino acids. V lost 4 bases and J lost 6, with 13 bases in between.

The CDR3 spells CASSLNLGRTPLSGANVLTF. DNA of the CDR3: TGTGCCAGCAGCTTAAACCTCGGGAGGACCCCTCTCTCTGGGGCCAACGTCCTGACTTTC. The V and J genes are TRBV7-9 and TRBJ2-6; 7 bases align to TRBD2. CDR3 length: 20 amino acids. Unmatched junction bases numbered 13, after V lost 2 bases and J lost 0 bases. Per the germline V gene, CDR1 is SEHNR and CDR2 is FQNEAQ (reference sequence).

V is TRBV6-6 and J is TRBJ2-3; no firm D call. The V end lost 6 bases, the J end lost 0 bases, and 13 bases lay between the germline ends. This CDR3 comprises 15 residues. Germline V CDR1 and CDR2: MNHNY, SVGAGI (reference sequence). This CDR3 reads CASSPHALSTDTQYF. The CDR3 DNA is TGTGCCAGCAGCCCACACGCACTGAGCACAGATACGCAGTATTTT.

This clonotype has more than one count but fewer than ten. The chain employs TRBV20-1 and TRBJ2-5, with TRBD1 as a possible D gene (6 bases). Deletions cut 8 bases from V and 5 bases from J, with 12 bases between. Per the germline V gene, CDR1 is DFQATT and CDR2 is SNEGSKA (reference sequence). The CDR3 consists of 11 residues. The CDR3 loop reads CSSGQRETQYF. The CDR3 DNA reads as TGCAGTTCCGGACAGCGGGAGACCCAGTACTTC.

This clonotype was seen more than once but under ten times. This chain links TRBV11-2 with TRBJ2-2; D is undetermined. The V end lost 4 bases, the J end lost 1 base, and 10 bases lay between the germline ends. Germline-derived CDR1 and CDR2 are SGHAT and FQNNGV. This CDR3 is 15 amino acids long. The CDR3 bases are TGTGCCAGCAGCTGGCTACAGAAGAACACCGGGGAGCTGTTTTTT. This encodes CASSWLQKNTGELFF.

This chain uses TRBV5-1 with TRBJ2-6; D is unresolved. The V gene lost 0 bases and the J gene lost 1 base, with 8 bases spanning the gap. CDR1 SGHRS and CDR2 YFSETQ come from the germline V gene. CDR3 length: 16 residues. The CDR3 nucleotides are TGCGCCAGCAGCTTGGGCCCCCCATCTGGGGCCAACGTCCTGACTTTC. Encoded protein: CASSLGPPSGANVLTF. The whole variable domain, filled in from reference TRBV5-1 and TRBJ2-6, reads KAGVTQTPRYLIKTRGQQVTLSCSPISGHRSVSWYQQTPGQGLQFLFEYFSETQRNKGNFPGRFSGRQFSNSRSEMNVSTLELGDSALYLCASSLGPPSGANVLTFGAGSRLTVL.

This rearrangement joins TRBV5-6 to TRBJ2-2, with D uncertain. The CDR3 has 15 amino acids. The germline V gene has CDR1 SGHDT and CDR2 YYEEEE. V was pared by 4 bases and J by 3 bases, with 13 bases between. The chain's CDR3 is CASSPDLYDTGELFF. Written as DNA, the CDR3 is TGTGCCAGCAGCCCCGACTTATACGACACCGGGGAGCTGTTTTTT.

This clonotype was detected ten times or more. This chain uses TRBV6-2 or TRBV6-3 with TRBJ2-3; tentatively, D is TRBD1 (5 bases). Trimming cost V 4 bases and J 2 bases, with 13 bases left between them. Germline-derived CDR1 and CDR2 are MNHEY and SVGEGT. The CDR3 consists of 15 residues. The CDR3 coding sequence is TGTGCCAGCAGTTTGAGCCGGACATACACAGATACGCAGTATTTT. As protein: CASSLSRTYTDTQYF.

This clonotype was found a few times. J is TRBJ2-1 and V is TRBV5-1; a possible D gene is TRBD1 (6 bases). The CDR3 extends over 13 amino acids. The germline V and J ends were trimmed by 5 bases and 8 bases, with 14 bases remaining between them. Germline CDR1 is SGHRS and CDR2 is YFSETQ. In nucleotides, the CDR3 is TGCGCCAGCAGGGAAGGGGCAGGGGATGAGCAGTTCTTC. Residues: CASREGAGDEQFF. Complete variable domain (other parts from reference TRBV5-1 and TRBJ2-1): KAGVTQTPRYLIKTRGQQVTLSCSPISGHRSVSWYQQTPGQGLQFLFEYFSETQRNKGNFPGRFSGRQFSNSRSEMNVSTLELGDSALYLCASREGAGDEQFFGPGTRLTVL.

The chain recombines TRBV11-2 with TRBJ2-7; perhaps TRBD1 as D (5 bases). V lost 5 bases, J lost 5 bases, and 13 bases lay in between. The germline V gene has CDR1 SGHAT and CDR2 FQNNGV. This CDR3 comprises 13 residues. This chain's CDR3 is CASSPGNWHEQYF. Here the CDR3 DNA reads TGTGCCAGCAGCCCAGGGAACTGGCACGAGCAGTACTTC. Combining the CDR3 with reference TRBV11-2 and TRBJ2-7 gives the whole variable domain EAGVAQSPRYKIIEKRQSVAFWCNPISGHATLYWYQQILGQGPKLLIQFQNNGVVDDSQLPKDRFSAERLKGVDSTLKIQPAKLEDSAVYLCASSPGNWHEQYFGPGTRLTVT.

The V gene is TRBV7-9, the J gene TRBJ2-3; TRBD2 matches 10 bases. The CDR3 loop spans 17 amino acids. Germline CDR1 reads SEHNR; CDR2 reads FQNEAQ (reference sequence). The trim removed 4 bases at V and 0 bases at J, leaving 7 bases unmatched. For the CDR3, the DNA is TGTGCCAGCAGCTCCTCCCGTAGCGGGGGGAGCACAGATACGCAGTATTTT. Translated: CASSSSRSGGSTDTQYF.

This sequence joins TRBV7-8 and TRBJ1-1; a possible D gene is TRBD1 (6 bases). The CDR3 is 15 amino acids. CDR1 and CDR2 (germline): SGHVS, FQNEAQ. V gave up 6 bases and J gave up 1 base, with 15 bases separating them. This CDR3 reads CASRERPRGNTEAFF. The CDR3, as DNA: TGTGCCAGCAGGGAGAGGCCCAGGGGGAACACTGAAGCTTTCTTT.

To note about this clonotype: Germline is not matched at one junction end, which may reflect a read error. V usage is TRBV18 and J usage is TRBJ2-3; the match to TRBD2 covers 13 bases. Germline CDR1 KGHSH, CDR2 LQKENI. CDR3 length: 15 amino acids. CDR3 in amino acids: CPSSPGTSGVQTQYF. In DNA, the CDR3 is TGTCCCAGCTCACCCGGGACTAGCGGGGTCCAGACGCAGTATTTT.

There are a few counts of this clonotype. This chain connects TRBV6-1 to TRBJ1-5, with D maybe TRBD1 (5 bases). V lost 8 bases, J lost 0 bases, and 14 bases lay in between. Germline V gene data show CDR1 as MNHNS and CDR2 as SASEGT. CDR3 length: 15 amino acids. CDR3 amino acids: CASGPTGGSNQPQHF. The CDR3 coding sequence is TGTGCCAGCGGACCAACGGGGGGTAGCAATCAGCCCCAGCATTTT.

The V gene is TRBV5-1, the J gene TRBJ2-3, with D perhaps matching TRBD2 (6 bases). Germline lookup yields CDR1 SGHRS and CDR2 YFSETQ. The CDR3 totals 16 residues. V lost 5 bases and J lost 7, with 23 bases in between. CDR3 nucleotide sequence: TGCGCCAGCAGGGTGGAGGCGGGGCAGCGAGGATATACGCAGTATTTT. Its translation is CASRVEAGQRGYTQYF.

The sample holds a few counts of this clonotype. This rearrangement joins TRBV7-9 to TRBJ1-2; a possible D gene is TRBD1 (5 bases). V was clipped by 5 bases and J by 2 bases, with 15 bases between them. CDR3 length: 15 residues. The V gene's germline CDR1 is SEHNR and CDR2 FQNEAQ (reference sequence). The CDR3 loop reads CASSLMDTPNYGYTF. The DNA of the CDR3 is TGTGCCAGCAGCCTTATGGACACGCCGAACTATGGCTACACCTTC.

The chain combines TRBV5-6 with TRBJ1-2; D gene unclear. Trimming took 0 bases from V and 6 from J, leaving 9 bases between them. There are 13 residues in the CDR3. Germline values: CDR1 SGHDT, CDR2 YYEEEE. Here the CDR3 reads CASSLASGDGYTF. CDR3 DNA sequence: TGTGCCAGCAGCTTGGCTTCCGGGGATGGCTACACCTTC. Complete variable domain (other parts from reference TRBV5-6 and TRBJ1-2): DAGVTQSPTHLIKTRGQQVTLRCSPKSGHDTVSWYQQALGQGPQFIFQYYEEEERQRGNFPDRFSGHQFPNYSSELNVNALLLGDSALYLCASSLASGDGYTFGSGTRLTVV.

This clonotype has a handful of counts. The CDR3 spells CASRGTGGDYGYTF. The CDR3 nucleotides are TGTGCCAGCAGAGGGACAGGGGGCGACTATGGCTACACCTTC. The chain is built from TRBV6-6 and TRBJ1-2; 12 bases are a match to TRBD1. V was clipped by 6 bases and J by 3 bases; unmatched bases: 2. The CDR3 loop spans 14 amino acids. The germline V gene encodes CDR1 MNHNY and CDR2 SVGAGI (reference sequence).

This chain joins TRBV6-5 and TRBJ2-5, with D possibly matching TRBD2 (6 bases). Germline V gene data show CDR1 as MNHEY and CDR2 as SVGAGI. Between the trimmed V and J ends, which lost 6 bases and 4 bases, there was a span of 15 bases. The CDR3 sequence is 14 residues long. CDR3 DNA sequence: TGTGCCAGCAGGGCTCGGGTTAGCGGAGAGACCCAGTACTTC. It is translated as CASRARVSGETQYF.

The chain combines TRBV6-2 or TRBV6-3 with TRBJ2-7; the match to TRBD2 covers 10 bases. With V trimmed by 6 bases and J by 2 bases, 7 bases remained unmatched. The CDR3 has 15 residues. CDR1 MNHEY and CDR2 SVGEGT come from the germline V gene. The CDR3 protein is CASRPTSGVAYEQYV. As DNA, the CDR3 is TGTGCCAGCAGGCCCACTAGCGGGGTGGCCTACGAGCAGTACGTC.

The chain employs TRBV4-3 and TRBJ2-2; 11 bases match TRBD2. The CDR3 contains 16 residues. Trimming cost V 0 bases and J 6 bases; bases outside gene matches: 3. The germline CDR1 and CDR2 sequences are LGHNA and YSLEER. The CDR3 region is CASSQEPGLAAGELFF. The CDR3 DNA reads TGCGCCAGCAGCCAAGAACCGGGACTAGCGGCCGGGGAGCTGTTTTTT.

In DNA form, the CDR3 reads TGTGCCAGCTTAGACCTGGACAGGCAAGAGACCCAGTACTTC. Residues: CASLDLDRQETQYF. The V gene is TRBV6-2 or TRBV6-3, the J gene TRBJ2-5, with TRBD1 matching over 7 bases. Germline values: CDR1 MNHEY, CDR2 SVGEGT. The J segment lost 2 bases and the V segment lost 8 bases, leaving 8 bases of the junction unmatched. This CDR3 has 14 residues.

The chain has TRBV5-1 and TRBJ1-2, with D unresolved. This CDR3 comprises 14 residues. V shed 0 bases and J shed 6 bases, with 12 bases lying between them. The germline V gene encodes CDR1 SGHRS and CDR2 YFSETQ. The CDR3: CASSLAPQKDGYTF. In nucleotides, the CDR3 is TGCGCCAGCAGCTTGGCCCCACAGAAGGATGGCTACACCTTC.

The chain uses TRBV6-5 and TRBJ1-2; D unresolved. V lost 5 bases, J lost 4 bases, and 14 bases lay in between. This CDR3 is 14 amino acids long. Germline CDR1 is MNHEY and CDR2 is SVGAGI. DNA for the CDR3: TGTGCCAGCAGTACCGCCATAGGCGGCTATGGCTACACCTTC. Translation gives CASSTAIGGYGYTF.

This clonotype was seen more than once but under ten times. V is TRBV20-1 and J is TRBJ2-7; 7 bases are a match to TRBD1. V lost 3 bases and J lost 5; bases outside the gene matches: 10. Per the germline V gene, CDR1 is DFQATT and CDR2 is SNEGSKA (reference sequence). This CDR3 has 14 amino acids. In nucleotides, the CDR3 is TGCAGTGCTAGCCGGCCTAGGACAGGCCACGAGCAGTACGTC. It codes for CSASRPRTGHEQYV.

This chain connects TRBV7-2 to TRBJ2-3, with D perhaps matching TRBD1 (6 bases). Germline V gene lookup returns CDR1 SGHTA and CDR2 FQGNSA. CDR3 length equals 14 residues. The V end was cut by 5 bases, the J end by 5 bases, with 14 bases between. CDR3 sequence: CASSIGQRRDTQYF. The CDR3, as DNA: TGTGCCAGCAGCATAGGACAGAGGAGAGATACGCAGTATTTT.

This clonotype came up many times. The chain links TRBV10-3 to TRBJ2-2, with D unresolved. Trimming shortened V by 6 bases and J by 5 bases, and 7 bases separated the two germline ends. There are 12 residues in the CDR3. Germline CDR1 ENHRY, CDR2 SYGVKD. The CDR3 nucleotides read TGTGCCATCAGATTACAGACCGGGGAGCTGTTTTTT. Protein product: CAIRLQTGELFF.

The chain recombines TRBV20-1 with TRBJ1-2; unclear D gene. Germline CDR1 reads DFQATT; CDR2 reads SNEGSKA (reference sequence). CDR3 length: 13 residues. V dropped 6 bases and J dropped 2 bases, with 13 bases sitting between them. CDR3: CSATGSRNYGYTF. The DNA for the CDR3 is TGCAGTGCCACGGGGAGCCGGAACTATGGCTACACCTTC.